Following are 17 T cell receptor beta chains from one sample sequenced in a study of blood T cells in healthy people across ages. For the second PCR, which ran for roughly 7 to 11 cycles, a sample-barcoded 5' primer and a J-beta primer mix were used. MiXCR, run by TCRdb on the 5' RACE reads, gives a single entry per CDR3 protein. The sample yields around 800,000 distinct CDR3 sequences, roughly 50% seen once. What was sequenced was blood. The receptors shown here come from a man aged 80 or over in good health.

V and J are TRBV3-1 and TRBJ1-2, with 8 bases aligning to TRBD1. Losses at the gene ends were 0 bases for V and 2 bases for J; bases not matched to a gene: 11. Germline V gene sequence: CDR1 LGHDT, CDR2 YNNKEL (reference sequence). This CDR3 is built from 18 residues. The CDR3 loop reads CASSQDALNRGWNYGYTF. Written as DNA, the CDR3 is TGTGCCAGCAGCCAAGACGCCTTAAACAGGGGGTGGAACTATGGCTACACCTTC. The full variable domain, with the rest looked up from reference TRBV3-1 and TRBJ1-2, is DTAVSQTPKYLVTQMGNDKSIKCEQNLGHDTMYWYKQDSKKFLKIMFSYNNKELIINETVPNRFSPKSPDKAHLNLHINSLELGDSAVYFCASSQDALNRGWNYGYTFGSGTRLTVV.

The sample holds a few counts of this clonotype. V and J are TRBV29-1 and TRBJ2-1; TRBD2 aligns across 13 bases. From germline, CDR1 is SQVTM and CDR2 ANQGSEA. The CDR3 has 15 residues. The V segment lost 4 bases and the J segment 9 bases; nucleotides outside the gene matches: 9. This CDR3 is CSVGGGLAGAGEQFF. Here the CDR3 DNA reads TGCAGCGTTGGAGGAGGACTAGCGGGAGCGGGTGAGCAGTTCTTC.

Only a few counts were recorded for this clonotype. This sequence joins TRBV14 and TRBJ2-7, with 9 bases identical to TRBD1. The V gene end was trimmed by 1 base and the J gene end by 6 bases; junction bases not matched to a gene: 10. The CDR3 has 16 residues. Germline lookup yields CDR1 SGHDN and CDR2 FVKESK. CDR3 loop: CASSQGGRTGVSEQYF. The CDR3 nucleotides are TGTGCCAGCAGCCAAGGTGGCCGGACAGGGGTAAGCGAGCAGTACTTC.

The chain uses TRBV28 and TRBJ2-7; TRBD2 is a possible D gene (6 bases). Germline loops: CDR1 MDHEN, CDR2 SYDVKM. The length of the CDR3 is 18 residues. With 6 bases removed from V and 0 bases from J, the gap between germline ends came to 24 bases. CDR3 DNA sequence: TGTGCCAGCAGGACGAGACCCGGGAGACGGGCCAGCTCCTACGAGCAGTACTTC. Amino acid sequence: CASRTRPGRRASSYEQYF.

This clonotype was observed a few times. The chain has TRBV20-1 and TRBJ1-2; tentative D call: TRBD1 (5 bases). The CDR3 has 14 residues. Trimming pared 1 base from V and 1 base from J, leaving 10 bases between. Looked up from germline, CDR1 is DFQATT and CDR2 is SNEGSKA (reference sequence). The CDR3 region has the DNA TGCAGTGCTAGAGGACAGCGAAATAACTATGGCTACACCTTC. It yields the protein CSARGQRNNYGYTF.

The chain links TRBV20-1 to TRBJ2-7; TRBD1 matches 10 bases. This CDR3 contains 15 residues. The trim removed 3 bases at V and 2 bases at J, leaving 7 bases unmatched. Germline CDR1 DFQATT, CDR2 SNEGSKA (reference sequence). CDR3 sequence reads: CSASRPGQGTYEQYF. CDR3 coding DNA: TGCAGTGCTAGCCGACCGGGACAGGGGACCTACGAGCAGTACTTC.

The chain uses TRBV7-2 and TRBJ2-7; D perhaps matches TRBD2 (7 bases). V dropped 0 bases and J dropped 3 bases, with 15 bases sitting between them. This CDR3 is built from 16 residues. Germline CDR1 reads SGHTA; CDR2 reads FQGNSA. CDR3 protein: CASSLAGGGGHYEQYF. In DNA form, the CDR3 reads TGTGCCAGCAGCTTAGCGGGGGGAGGGGGACACTACGAGCAGTACTTC.

J is TRBJ1-2 and V is TRBV29-1, with unresolved D. Trimming removed 7 bases from V and 8 bases from J, with 14 bases in between. The CDR3 spans 11 residues. Germline values: CDR1 SQVTM, CDR2 ANQGSEA. The CDR3, as DNA: TGCAGCGCCCGACGTCCGGAAGGCTACACCTTC. Protein: CSARRPEGYTF.

This rearrangement joins TRBV5-8 to TRBJ2-1; TRBD2 matches 8 bases. The V gene's germline CDR1 is SGHTS and CDR2 YDEGEE. With V trimmed by 2 bases and J by 5 bases, 6 bases remained unmatched. The CDR3 sequence is 15 residues long. The CDR3 DNA follows: TGTGCCAGCAGCTTTCGGCGGGGGGCCCACAATGAGCAGTTCTTC. It specifies CASSFRRGAHNEQFF.

This clonotype was seen only a few times. This chain links TRBV12-3 or TRBV12-4 with TRBJ2-5; D gene uncertain. V gave up 4 bases and J gave up 1 base, with 10 bases separating them. This CDR3 comprises 14 residues. Here the CDR3 reads CASSSPDIQETQYF. CDR3 bases: TGTGCCAGCAGTTCCCCTGACATCCAAGAGACCCAGTACTTC.

This clonotype was seen a handful of times. The V call is TRBV5-1, the J call TRBJ2-7, with 7 bases aligning to TRBD1. The CDR3 is 15 amino acids. V lost 0 bases and J lost 3; bases outside the gene matches: 6. Germline assignment: CDR1 SGHRS and CDR2 YFSETQ. The CDR3 is CASSLDGQARYEQYF. The CDR3 DNA follows: TGCGCCAGCAGCTTGGACGGACAGGCCCGCTACGAGCAGTACTTC. Supplemented by reference TRBV5-1 and TRBJ2-7, the full variable domain reads KAGVTQTPRYLIKTRGQQVTLSCSPISGHRSVSWYQQTPGQGLQFLFEYFSETQRNKGNFPGRFSGRQFSNSRSEMNVSTLELGDSALYLCASSLDGQARYEQYFGPGTRLTVT.

This clonotype was detected a few times. The V call is TRBV25-1, the J call TRBJ1-2; no firm D call. Germline CDR1 MGHDK, CDR2 SYGVNS. Trimming left V 2 bases short and J 5 bases short, with 12 bases between. CDR3 length: 14 residues. The CDR3 DNA is TGTGCCAGCAGTGAAAGGCAGTTTGCATATGGCTACACCTTC. Translation: CASSERQFAYGYTF.

In its sample, this clonotype was seen a few times. J is TRBJ2-5 and V is TRBV9; the D is unclear. Trimming left V 0 bases short and J 2 bases short, with 8 bases between. This CDR3 contains 14 residues. CDR1 SGDLS and CDR2 YYNGEE come from the germline V gene. The CDR3 DNA follows: TGTGCCAGCAGCGTAGGACCAGAACAAGAGACCCAGTACTTC. As protein: CASSVGPEQETQYF.

This clonotype was seen a few times. The chain carries TRBV13 and TRBJ2-4; 11 bases align to TRBD2. In germline, CDR1 is PRHDT, CDR2 FYEKMQ (reference sequence). After removal of 7 bases from V and 4 bases from J, the junction contained 9 bases not matched to a gene. CDR3 length equals 16 residues. The chain's CDR3 is CASNIAGGPKKNIQYF. The CDR3 DNA follows: TGTGCCAGCAACATAGCGGGAGGGCCAAAGAAAAACATTCAGTACTTC. The variable domain in full, with the rest retrieved from reference TRBV13 and TRBJ2-4, is AAGVIQSPRHLIKEKRETATLKCYPIPRHDTVYWYQQGPGQDPQFLISFYEKMQSDKGSIPDRFSAQQFSDYHSELNMSSLELGDSALYFCASNIAGGPKKNIQYFGAGTRLSVL.

This clonotype was detected a few times. The rearrangement links TRBV6-5 to TRBJ2-1, with a tentative D call TRBD2 (6 bases). Per germline, CDR1 MNHEY and CDR2 SVGAGI. The CDR3 is made up of 14 amino acids. Trimming pared 7 bases from V and 5 bases from J, leaving 15 bases between. CDR3 sequence: CASKGSGGNNEQFF. CDR3 in DNA: TGTGCCAGCAAGGGGAGCGGAGGGAACAATGAGCAGTTCTTC.

The CDR3 bases are TGTGTCGGCAGCGCCGACGGGACACCCGTGGATACGCAGTATTTT. It translates to CVGSADGTPVDTQYF. This chain connects TRBV7-9 to TRBJ2-3; TRBD1 is a possible D gene (6 bases). Germline V gives CDR1 SEHNR, CDR2 FQNEAQ (reference sequence). The CDR3 runs 15 residues.

The V and J genes are TRBV21-1 and TRBJ2-7. TRBV21-1 is given as a pseudogene. The CDR3 is 11 residues long. CDR3 sequence (DNA): TGTGCCAGCAGCCCGTGCTACGAGCAGTACTTC. As protein: CASSPCYEQYF.